Below are 28 T cell receptor beta chains sequenced from a single sample in a study of T-cell memory formation after mild COVID-19 (dated by TCRdb to the early 2020s). Library preparation was by 5' RACE. The run used an Illumina NovaSeq 6000. TCRdb passed the public sequencing reads through fastp at Q25 and MiXCR, retaining productive beta sequences. Every entry covers one CDR3 protein and lists the most common genes and DNA from its rows. The sample yields approximately 560,000 distinct CDR3 sequences; approximately 15% were counted once. The leading ten clones occupy around 7.8% of the sample. Sequenced material: PBMCs or a T cell subset sorted from them (not recorded which). Every receptor here comes from an adult woman who had mild COVID-19 (a few samples of this study predate the infection). The sample titles of this study are shuffled in the database, so cell type and time point are left out; the donor was told from shared clones.

V and J are TRBV11-1 and TRBJ2-1; tentatively, D is TRBD2 (5 bases). The ends were cut back, 2 bases at V and 6 bases at J, with 8 bases in the middle. The germline gives CDR1 SGHAT, CDR2 FQDESV (reference sequence). This CDR3 region has 13 residues. CDR3 coding DNA: TGTGCCAGCAGCTTAACTAGGGTCAATGAGCAGTTCTTC. Its protein is CASSLTRVNEQFF. The full variable domain, in which reference TRBV11-1 and TRBJ2-1 provide the parts outside the CDR3, is EAEVAQSPRYKITEKSQAVAFWCDPISGHATLYWYRQILGQGPELLVQFQDESVVDDSQLPKDRFSAERLKGVDSTLKIQPAELGDSAMYLCASSLTRVNEQFFGPGTRLTVL.

The chain links TRBV3-1 to TRBJ2-5; 15 bases fit TRBD2. The J segment lost 2 bases and the V segment lost 1 base, leaving 5 bases of the junction unmatched. Germline V gene lookup returns CDR1 LGHDT and CDR2 YNNKEL (reference sequence). This CDR3 comprises 18 residues. The CDR3 is CASSQAGLAGGPQETQYF. As DNA, the CDR3 is TGTGCCAGCAGCCAAGCGGGACTAGCGGGAGGACCGCAAGAGACCCAGTACTTC.

This clonotype was found many times. The rearrangement joins TRBV11-2 to TRBJ2-7; TRBD2 aligns across 16 bases. Germline V gene lookup returns CDR1 SGHAT and CDR2 FQNNGV. The CDR3 is made up of 15 amino acids. J gave up 6 bases and V 5 bases, and 4 bases lay outside the gene matches. The DNA for the CDR3 is TGTGCCAGCAGCCCTGGGACTAGCGGGGGGGGCGAGCAGTACTTC. Its translation is CASSPGTSGGGEQYF.

The sample holds many counts of this clonotype. The chain carries TRBV5-1 and TRBJ2-5; 9 bases map to TRBD2. This CDR3 region has 17 residues. Trimming removed 0 bases from V and 2 bases from J; junction bases left unmatched: 8. Germline CDR1 and CDR2: SGHRS and YFSETQ. This chain's CDR3 is CASSLAPAGGGQETQYF. Here the CDR3 DNA reads TGCGCCAGCAGCTTGGCCCCAGCGGGGGGAGGTCAAGAGACCCAGTACTTC.

The rearrangement uses TRBV6-2 or TRBV6-3 and TRBJ2-1; 10 nucleotides align to TRBD2. J lost 0 bases, V lost 4 bases, and 3 bases had no gene match. Germline loops: CDR1 MNHEY, CDR2 SVGEGT. This CDR3 has 16 amino acids. CDR3 bases: TGTGCCAGCAGTTCTAGACTAGCGGGCTCCTACAATGAGCAGTTCTTC. Amino acid sequence: CASSSRLAGSYNEQFF.

This clonotype turned up a few times. The CDR3 coding sequence is TGTGCCAGCTCTCAACGGGAGGTCCAAGAGACCCAGTACTTC. This codes for CASSQREVQETQYF. This chain connects TRBV12-3 or TRBV12-4 to TRBJ2-5; TRBD2 matches at 7 bases. This CDR3 is built from 14 residues. V lost 8 bases, J lost 1 base, and 7 bases stayed unmatched.

This clonotype turned up a few times. The CDR3 coding sequence is TGTGCCAGTGGTAGTGTCTACGAGCAGTACTTC. Amino acids: CASGSVYEQYF. The chain combines TRBV9 with TRBJ2-7, with no clear D. Germline V gives CDR1 SGDLS, CDR2 YYNGEE. This CDR3 region has 11 residues. Trimming took off 8 bases at V and 3 bases at J, with 9 bases between the two ends. Looking up the rest from reference TRBV9 and TRBJ2-7 gives the full variable domain: DSGVTQTPKHLITATGQRVTLRCSPRSGDLSVYWYQQSLDQGLQFLIQYYNGEERAKGNILERFSAQQFPDLHSELNLSSLELGDSALYFCASGSVYEQYFGPGTRLTVT.

The CDR3 nucleotides read TGTGCCAGCTCACCCTCGGGAGTGGGAACTGAAGCTTTCTTT. Protein sequence: CASSPSGVGTEAFF. The chain couples TRBV18 to TRBJ1-1, with D hard to call. CDR1 and CDR2 (germline): KGHSH, LQKENI. V was trimmed by 3 bases and J by 5 bases, leaving 13 bases between them. CDR3 length: 14 residues.

The chain links TRBV7-2 to TRBJ2-2; D is tentatively TRBD1 or TRBD2 (5 bases each). In germline, CDR1 is SGHTA, CDR2 FQGNSA. The length of the CDR3 is 15 residues. V was clipped by 3 bases and J by 0 bases, with 8 bases between them. As DNA, the CDR3 is TGTGCCAGCAGCTTTGAGGGACCGAACACCGGGGAGCTGTTTTTT. Its translation: CASSFEGPNTGELFF.

This clonotype was found a few times. The chain combines TRBV5-1 with TRBJ2-7, with 11 nucleotides matching TRBD2. This CDR3 contains 20 residues. Germline CDR1 is SGHRS and CDR2 is YFSETQ. J was trimmed by 2 bases and V by 0 bases; bases with no gene match: 16. This CDR3 is CASSLEYPLAGAATPYEQYF. CDR3 coding DNA: TGCGCCAGCAGCTTGGAGTACCCACTAGCGGGGGCCGCAACCCCCTACGAGCAGTACTTC.

The gene calls are TRBV2 and TRBJ1-1; D gene unclear. Germline CDR1 is SNHLY and CDR2 is FYNNEI. The CDR3 consists of 13 residues. Trimming pared 2 bases from V and 1 base from J, leaving 5 bases between. CDR3 protein: CASSEYENTEAFF. The CDR3 DNA reads as TGTGCCAGCAGTGAATATGAGAACACTGAAGCTTTCTTT. Together with reference TRBV2 and TRBJ1-1, the CDR3 gives the full variable domain: EPEVTQTPSHQVTQMGQEVILRCVPISNHLYFYWYRQILGQKVEFLVSFYNNEISEKSEIFDDQFSVERPDGSNFTLKIRSTKLEDSAMYFCASSEYENTEAFFGQGTRLTVV.

This rearrangement joins TRBV18 to TRBJ2-5, with D hard to call. Trimming pared 4 bases from V and 0 bases from J, leaving 3 bases between. There are 12 residues in the CDR3. Germline values: CDR1 KGHSH, CDR2 LQKENI. CDR3 sequence (DNA): TGTGCCAGCTCACAAAACCAAGAGACCCAGTACTTC. As protein: CASSQNQETQYF.

This clonotype was counted once. V gene TRBV15 combines with J gene TRBJ1-1; 7 nucleotides line up with TRBD1. Losses at the gene ends were 3 bases for V and 3 bases for J; bases not matched to a gene: 16. The CDR3 extends over 18 amino acids. Germline V gene sequence: CDR1 LNHNV, CDR2 YYDKDF (reference sequence). The CDR3: CATSRARGITTRDTEAFF. The CDR3 nucleotides read TGTGCCACCAGCAGGGCCAGGGGGATCACTACTCGTGACACTGAAGCTTTCTTT. The full variable domain, in which reference TRBV15 and TRBJ1-1 provide the parts outside the CDR3, is DAMVIQNPRYQVTQFGKPVTLSCSQTLNHNVMYWYQQKSSQAPKLLFHYYDKDFNNEADTPDNFQSRRPNTSFCFLDIRSPGLGDTAMYLCATSRARGITTRDTEAFFGQGTRLTVV.

Points on this clonotype: One end of the junction does not line up with germline, which may come from a read error. The rearrangement joins TRBV20-1 to TRBJ2-2, with D hard to call. Germline CDR1 is DFQATT and CDR2 is SNEGSKA (reference sequence). There are 17 residues in the CDR3. This CDR3 reads CSARDSGLGLNTGELFF. The CDR3 DNA reads as TGCAGTGCTAGAGATTCGGGTCTAGGGCTAAACACTGGGGAGCTGTTTTTT.

V usage is TRBV6-5 and J usage is TRBJ2-2, with 8 positions matching TRBD2. The CDR3 extends over 18 amino acids. Germline trimming cut 6 bases from V and 0 bases from J; bases unmatched to any gene: 12. CDR1 and CDR2 from the germline V gene are MNHEY and SVGAGI. CDR3 bases: TGTGCCAGCAGCCCCCCTCCCTCGACTAGCGCGAACACCGGGGAGCTGTTTTTT. It encodes CASSPPPSTSANTGELFF.

V and J are TRBV7-9 and TRBJ1-1, with D perhaps TRBD1 (6 bases). Germline V gene data show CDR1 as SEHNR and CDR2 as FQNEAQ (reference sequence). V shed 4 bases and J shed 4 bases, with 13 bases lying between them. This CDR3 comprises 14 residues. The CDR3 nucleotides are TGTGCCAGCAGCTACAGGGAGCGGGGCACTGAAGCTTTCTTT. As protein: CASSYRERGTEAFF. The full variable domain, with the rest looked up from reference TRBV7-9 and TRBJ1-1, is DTGVSQNPRHKITKRGQNVTFRCDPISEHNRLYWYRQTLGQGPEFLTYFQNEAQLEKSRLLSDRFSAERPKGSFSTLEIQRTEQGDSAMYLCASSYRERGTEAFFGQGTRLTVV.

The chain recombines TRBV5-4 with TRBJ2-7; 8 bases map to TRBD2. V was pared by 2 bases and J by 4 bases, with 8 bases of the junction left unmatched. CDR1 and CDR2 (germline): SGHNT, YYREEE (reference sequence). This CDR3 comprises 15 residues. The CDR3 nucleotides read TGTGCCAGCAGCTTCCGCAGCGGGGGCACGTACGAGCAGTACTTC. Encoded protein: CASSFRSGGTYEQYF.

This clonotype showed up just a few times. This chain connects TRBV20-1 to TRBJ2-7; D gene ambiguous. Trimming took 0 bases from V and 2 from J, leaving 11 bases between them. Looked up from germline, CDR1 is DFQATT and CDR2 is SNEGSKA (reference sequence). The CDR3 sequence is 14 residues long. CDR3 DNA sequence: TGCAGTGCTAGAGATTGGACGGTGACCTACGAGCAGTACTTC. The encoded protein is CSARDWTVTYEQYF.

V is TRBV10-3 and J is TRBJ2-1; D call uncertain. The V end lost 11 bases, the J end lost 6 bases, and 11 bases lay between the germline ends. The germline V gene has CDR1 ENHRY and CDR2 SYGVKD. The CDR3 has 11 amino acids. CDR3 bases: TGTGCCCTCTTTGGGTGCAATGAGCAGTTCTTC. Amino acids: CALFGCNEQFF.

This clonotype came up a few times. The chain joins TRBV12-3 or TRBV12-4 to TRBJ1-1; possibly TRBD1 for D (6 bases). Trimming shortened V by 7 bases and J by 11 bases, and 20 bases separated the two germline ends. The CDR3 has 13 amino acids. The CDR3, as DNA: TGTGCCAGCAACAGGGTCGGGGAGGGTAGGGCTTTCTTT. Protein product: CASNRVGEGRAFF.

This clonotype was picked up a small number of times. This chain connects TRBV9 to TRBJ1-2; maybe TRBD1 (5 bases). Looked up from germline, CDR1 is SGDLS and CDR2 is YYNGEE. The CDR3 runs to 15 residues. Trimming cost V 2 bases and J 7 bases, with 18 bases left between them. The CDR3 is CASSVTLQGLGGYTF. The CDR3 bases are TGTGCCAGCAGCGTGACCCTCCAGGGTTTAGGTGGCTACACCTTC. The whole variable domain, filled in from reference TRBV9 and TRBJ1-2, reads DSGVTQTPKHLITATGQRVTLRCSPRSGDLSVYWYQQSLDQGLQFLIQYYNGEERAKGNILERFSAQQFPDLHSELNLSSLELGDSALYFCASSVTLQGLGGYTFGSGTRLTVV.

This clonotype showed up just a few times. The chain combines TRBV9 with TRBJ2-1, with D possibly being TRBD1 (6 bases). Looked up from germline, CDR1 is SGDLS and CDR2 is YYNGEE. V was clipped by 3 bases and J by 3 bases, with 7 bases between them. The CDR3 is 13 residues long. CDR3 in amino acids: CASSGQVYNEQFF. In DNA, the CDR3 is TGTGCCAGCAGCGGACAGGTCTACAATGAGCAGTTCTTC.

This clonotype was detected only a few times. The V gene is TRBV10-3, the J gene TRBJ1-1; a possible D gene is TRBD1 (6 bases). CDR3 length: 15 amino acids. CDR1 is ENHRY, CDR2 SYGVKD, per germline. Trimming shortened V by 7 bases and J by 0 bases, and 15 bases separated the two germline ends. The CDR3 nucleotides are TGTGCCATCAAAACCCGAACAGGGATGAACACTGAAGCTTTCTTT. Amino acids: CAIKTRTGMNTEAFF.

The chain couples TRBV19 to TRBJ1-3; D may be TRBD1 (5 bases). Per germline, CDR1 LNHDA and CDR2 SQIVND (reference sequence). The CDR3 loop spans 16 amino acids. Trimming left V 1 base short and J 0 bases short, with 10 bases between. The CDR3 sequence is CASSIGDGDSGNTIYF. The DNA of the CDR3 is TGTGCCAGTAGTATAGGGGACGGTGACTCTGGAAACACCATATATTTT.

Only one count was recorded for this clonotype. The CDR3 sequence: CASSFYPKETSGGWLKTQYF. In nucleotides, the CDR3 is TGTGCCAGCAGCTTCTACCCGAAAGAAACTAGCGGGGGGTGGTTGAAAACCCAGTACTTC. The chain joins TRBV7-8 to TRBJ2-5, with TRBD2 matching 12 bases. V trimming: 3 bases; J trimming: 8 bases; junction bases outside the gene matches: 22. The CDR3 covers 20 residues. Germline V gene sequence: CDR1 SGHVS, CDR2 FQNEAQ.

In this sample, this clonotype turned up many times. The chain combines TRBV4-2 with TRBJ2-2; tentatively, D is TRBD2 (6 bases). The CDR3 extends over 15 amino acids. Germline V gives CDR1 LGHNA, CDR2 YNFKEQ. Trimming stripped 3 bases from V and 1 base from J, with 9 bases between. Here the CDR3 DNA reads TGTGCCAGCAGCCAGGAAGCGGGGAACACCGGGGAGCTGTTTTTT. Translation gives CASSQEAGNTGELFF.

The chain carries TRBV7-9 and TRBJ1-5, with D unclear. The CDR3 extends over 14 amino acids. Trimming removed 2 bases at V and 2 bases at J, with 7 bases between. From germline, CDR1 is SEHNR and CDR2 FQNEAQ (reference sequence). The CDR3 DNA is TGTGCCAGCAGCTTATTTCCGGGCAATCAGCCCCAGCATTTT. Encoded protein: CASSLFPGNQPQHF.

This clonotype was detected only a few times. V gene TRBV7-3 combines with J gene TRBJ1-1; maybe TRBD1 (6 bases). Trimming stripped 1 base from V and 5 bases from J, with 11 bases between. The CDR3 length is 14 residues. Germline-derived CDR1 and CDR2 are SGHTA and FQGTGA. CDR3 nucleotide sequence: TGTGCCAGCAGCTTAAAAGGGGGAAGTACTGAAGCTTTCTTT. It is translated as CASSLKGGSTEAFF.